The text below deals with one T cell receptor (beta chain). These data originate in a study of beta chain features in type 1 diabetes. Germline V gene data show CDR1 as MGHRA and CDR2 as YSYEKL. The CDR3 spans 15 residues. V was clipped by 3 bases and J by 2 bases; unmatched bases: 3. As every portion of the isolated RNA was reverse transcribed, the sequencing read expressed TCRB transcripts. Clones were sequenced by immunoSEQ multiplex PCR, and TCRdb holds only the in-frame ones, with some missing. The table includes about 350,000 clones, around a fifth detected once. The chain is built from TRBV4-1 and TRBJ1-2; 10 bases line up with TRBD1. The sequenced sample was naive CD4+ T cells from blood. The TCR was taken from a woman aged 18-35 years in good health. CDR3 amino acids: CASSQDRGGNYGYTF. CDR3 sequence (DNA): TGCGCCAGCAGCCAGGACAGGGGGGGAAACTATGGCTACACCTTC.